These 5 T cell receptor beta chains were all obtained from the same sample, sequenced in a study of tumor-infiltrating lymphocytes in primary liver carcinoma. Germline DNA was also extracted, with blood RNA taken from unsorted whole blood. TCR beta cDNA was prepared out of around 460 ng total RNA by means of a constant-region primer. Slightly modified ARM-PCR served as the procedure for the TCR beta libraries. These libraries came from three rounds of nested multiplex PCR. Running 10 cycles apiece, the first two PCR rounds relied on TRBV1-TRBV30 forward primers together with a C-beta reverse primer. Using its own MiXCR run on the multiplex PCR reads, TCRdb lists one record per CDR3 protein. Of about 180,000 distinct CDR3 sequences in the sample, around 60% were seen once. The sequenced material came from peripheral blood. Receptor source: a man aged 35 to 55 with primary liver carcinoma and hepatitis B virus infection.

Details on this clonotype: Compared with germline, one end of the junction differs, possibly owing to a read error. The chain links TRBV4-1 to TRBJ1-1; D gene ambiguous. CDR1 is MGHRA, CDR2 YSYEKL, per germline. This CDR3 is 14 amino acids long. The CDR3: CASSQERPNTDAFF. DNA for the CDR3: TGCGCCAGCAGCCAAGAAAGACCGAACACTGATGCTTTCTTT.

The V gene is TRBV14, the J gene TRBJ1-5, with D unclear. V shed 8 bases and J shed 5 bases, with 4 bases lying between them. Looked up from germline, CDR1 is SGHDN and CDR2 is FVKESK. The CDR3 runs to 10 residues. This CDR3 is CASADQPQHF. The CDR3 DNA reads as TGTGCCAGCGCGGATCAGCCCCAGCATTTT.

The CDR3 region has the DNA TGTGCCAGCGGCTCGTCCGGGAATACCTACGAGCAGTACTTC. It codes for CASGSSGNTYEQYF. The chain has TRBV7-9 and TRBJ2-7; D may be TRBD2 (5 bases). CDR3 length equals 14 residues. The germline V gene has CDR1 SEHNR and CDR2 FQNEAQ (reference sequence). Trimming pared 8 bases from V and 2 bases from J, leaving 16 bases between.

V gene TRBV11-1 combines with J gene TRBJ2-5, with D maybe TRBD1 (5 bases). The CDR3 has 14 residues. Germline V gene lookup returns CDR1 SGHAT and CDR2 FQDESV (reference sequence). V was trimmed by 5 bases and J by 4 bases, leaving 14 bases between them. The CDR3: CASSMTRGGETQYF. The CDR3 nucleotides read TGTGCCAGCAGCATGACAAGGGGCGGAGAGACCCAGTACTTC.

V and J are TRBV14 and TRBJ1-2, with TRBD1 identical over 8 bases. The CDR3 totals 14 residues. With V trimmed by 2 bases and J by 13 bases, 12 bases remained unmatched. Germline-derived CDR1 and CDR2 are SGHDN and FVKESK. The DNA for the CDR3 is TGTGCCAGCAGCCAATATGGGACAGGCTCCCTCCTCACCTTC. This gives the protein CASSQYGTGSLLTF.